This T cell receptor (beta chain) was recovered during a study of cytomegalovirus exposure and HLA in healthy donors. Study at large: HLA-typed donors contributed around 82 million unique TCRs, which were held in an early data release. General study findings and limits: Most TCR sequences were uncommon, yet certain public TCRs appeared in many donors.

The PCR used 60 Vbeta and 13 Jbeta primers. TCRdb's table, derived via immunoSEQ multiplex PCR, lists solely in-frame clones and lacks some. Of about 140,000 clones in the sample, 60% to 85% were seen once. Regarding this clone: Antigen unknown.

Trimming took 7 bases from V and 1 from J, leaving 17 bases between them. The CDR3 extends over 15 amino acids. Germline V lookup: CDR1 ENHRY, CDR2 SYGVKD. The source of this sequence is a male donor in good health and CMV-seropositive. The sequenced sample consisted of PBMCs. The genes are TRBV10-3 and TRBJ2-7, with D possibly being TRBD1 (5 bases). The CDR3 nucleotides are TGTGCCATCAAGGATCAGGGTGAGGCATCCTACGAGCAGTACTTC. Protein: CAIKDQGEASYEQYF.